Below, one T cell receptor beta chain is given with its context. Relative to the germline gene, one junction end is altered; a read error may explain this. Patients sequenced had flow cytometry evidence of CD8+CD57+ cell expansion. These data originate in a study of CD8+CD57+ T cells in acquired aplastic anemia. Template material for TCR beta VDJ and CDR3 profiling consisted of genomic DNA. TCRdb used MiXCR to reprocess the reads, holding one entry per CDR3 protein. The sample contains 150,000 to 200,000 distinct CDR3 sequences, 63% of which appear only once. CDR1 is SGHVS and CDR2 is FNYEAQ in the germline V gene. CDR3 length: 15 residues.

This TCR was sampled from a human donor with aplastic anemia. J is TRBJ2-5 and V is TRBV7-6, with D maybe TRBD2 (5 bases). Sequenced material: sorted CD4+, CD8+, or CD8+CD57+ T cells (not recorded which) from PBMCs. CDR3 sequence reads: CASSFTRGGRETHYF. The DNA of the CDR3 is TGTGCCAGCAGCTTTACCCGGGGTGGACGAGAGACCCACTACTTC.